A selection of T cell receptor beta chains follows, all from one sample in a study of T cell repertoires in cytomegalovirus infection. TCRdb independently ran MiXCR on the reads; one entry per CDR3 protein. In the table there are about 200,000 distinct CDR3 sequences, roughly 9.8% of which are singletons. What was sequenced was PBMCs. The source is a human donor in good health (CMV status not recorded). Some clones in this sample may be carry-over from other donors' samples. The CDR3 runs from the conserved cysteine through the conserved F or W. Fields, in order: D gene, clone size, V gene, J gene, CDR3 protein, CDR3 DNA. D genes are given only for firm matches. Clone size appears in some rows only: once, few, many, or a class for an expanded clone.

>.|.|TRBV20-1|TRBJ1-5
CSARDRDRQNQPQHF
TGCAGTGCTAGAGATCGGGATAGACAGAATCAGCCCCAGCATTTT
>TRBD2|.|TRBV7-9|TRBJ2-1
CASSLGTAGGLYNEQFF
TGTGCCAGCAGCTTAGGCACAGCGGGAGGCCTCTACAATGAGCAGTTCTTC
>TRBD2|many|TRBV24-1|TRBJ2-1
CATSDLPGLAGSNEQFF
TGTGCCACCAGTGACCTACCGGGACTAGCGGGATCGAATGAGCAGTTCTTC
>.|many|TRBV7-2|TRBJ2-1
CASSYRLYNEQFF
TGTGCCAGCAGTTACCGACTTTACAATGAGCAGTTCTTC
>TRBD1|few|TRBV29-1|TRBJ1-2
CSVISDRVGYGYTF
TGCAGCGTTATCTCGGACAGGGTGGGGTATGGCTACACCTTC
>TRBD2|many|TRBV20-1|TRBJ2-1
CSASGTSGGYNEQFF
TGCAGTGCTAGTGGTACTAGCGGAGGCTACAATGAGCAGTTCTTC
>.|few|TRBV6-2/TRBV6-3|TRBJ1-1
CASSYGVRNTEAFF
TGTGCCAGCAGTTACGGGGTCCGGAACACTGAAGCTTTCTTT
>.|few|TRBV28|TRBJ2-3
CASSLVGEGTDTQYF
TGTGCCAGCAGTTTAGTCGGGGAAGGCACAGATACGCAGTATTTT
>TRBD1|many|TRBV7-2|TRBJ1-1
CASSLDRTGEGKAFF
TGTGCCAGCAGCTTAGACCGGACAGGGGAAGGGAAAGCTTTCTTT
>.|many|TRBV7-2|TRBJ2-5
CASTQSGSPGETQYF
TGTGCCAGCACCCAGAGCGGGTCCCCGGGGGAGACCCAGTACTTC
>.|.|TRBV4-1|TRBJ2-7
CASSHHLTTSYEQYF
TGCGCCAGCAGCCACCACCTAACCACATCCTACGAGCAGTACTTC
>TRBD2|.|TRBV20-1|TRBJ2-1
CSASSGRDREQFF
TGCAGTGCTTCTAGCGGGAGAGACCGTGAGCAGTTCTTC
>.|.|TRBV9|TRBJ1-5
CASSSDGRTHQPQHF
TGTGCCAGCAGCTCCGATGGAAGGACACATCAGCCCCAGCATTTT
>.|many|TRBV7-2|TRBJ2-3
CASSLGLTHPDTQYF
TGTGCCAGCAGCTTGGGACTCACCCATCCAGATACGCAGTATTTT
>.|.|TRBV5-1|TRBJ2-3
CASSSDNTDTQYF
TGCGCCAGCAGTTCAGACAACACAGATACGCAGTATTTT
>.|.|TRBV12-3/TRBV12-4|TRBJ1-4
CASSLSTAPPEEKLFF
TGTGCCAGCAGTTTAAGTACAGCGCCTCCGGAAGAAAAACTGTTTTTT
>.|few|TRBV19|TRBJ2-1
CASSPGRGLHNEQFF
TGTGCCAGTAGTCCGGGCCGGGGGCTTCACAATGAGCAGTTCTTC
>TRBD1|many|TRBV7-2|TRBJ1-4
CASSYRTGFNEKLFF
TGTGCCAGCAGCTACAGGACAGGCTTTAATGAAAAACTGTTTTTT
>.|few|TRBV2|TRBJ2-3
CASSPGTSGTQYF
TGTGCCAGCAGTCCGGGGACGTCGGGGACGCAGTATTTT
>.|many|TRBV7-9|TRBJ1-1
CASSLIPTGSFEAFF
TGTGCCAGCAGCTTAATTCCTACAGGTAGTTTTGAAGCTTTCTTT
>TRBD2|many|TRBV15|TRBJ2-5
CATSGNRGGRRATQYF
TGTGCCACCAGCGGAAACCGCGGGGGGCGCCGAGCGACCCAGTACTTC
>TRBD1|.|TRBV20-1|TRBJ2-7
CSASSRGFPYEQYF
TGCAGTGCTAGTTCCAGGGGGTTCCCCTACGAGCAGTACTTC
>TRBD1|many|TRBV28|TRBJ1-1
CASILTGENTEAFF
TGTGCCAGCATCTTGACAGGGGAGAACACTGAAGCTTTCTTT
>.|many|TRBV28|TRBJ1-1
CASSLASVRAEAFF
TGTGCCAGCAGTTTGGCCAGCGTTCGAGCTGAAGCTTTCTTT
>TRBD2|.|TRBV5-5|TRBJ2-7
CASSLEVSGSYEQYF
TGTGCCAGCAGCTTGGAAGTTAGCGGGAGTTACGAGCAGTACTTC
>TRBD2|many|TRBV7-2|TRBJ2-1
CASSFRGLAGGPQFF
TGTGCCAGCAGCTTCCGGGGACTAGCGGGGGGCCCACAGTTCTTC
>.|many|TRBV7-2|TRBJ1-6
CASSLGGGGAKNSPLHF
TGTGCCAGCAGCTTAGGGGGGGGGGGGGCGAAGAATTCACCCCTCCACTTT
>.|few|TRBV5-1|TRBJ1-1
CASSLGTHRGNTEAFF
TGCGCCAGCAGCTTGGGGACTCACCGGGGGAACACTGAAGCTTTCTTT
>.|.|TRBV12-3/TRBV12-4|TRBJ1-2
CASRYRDRNYGYTF
TGTGCCAGCAGATACAGGGACCGAAATTATGGCTACACCTTC
>.|many|TRBV7-2|TRBJ2-5
CASSSQTRGETQYF
TGTGCCAGCAGCTCACAGACCCGAGGAGAGACCCAGTACTTC
>TRBD2|.|TRBV5-4|TRBJ2-5
CASSIPSGRTQETQYF
TGTGCCAGCAGCATACCAAGCGGGAGGACGCAAGAGACCCAGTACTTC
>TRBD2|many|TRBV6-2/TRBV6-3|TRBJ2-3
CASSYSASGGLTDTQYF
TGTGCCAGCAGTTACTCGGCTAGCGGGGGACTCACAGATACGCAGTATTTT
>TRBD2|many|TRBV6-2/TRBV6-3|TRBJ2-3
CASSDLAGGPDTQYF
TGTGCCAGCAGTGATCTAGCGGGGGGGCCAGATACGCAGTATTTT
>TRBD1|many|TRBV7-2|TRBJ1-5
CASSPKTGIGNQPQHF
TGTGCCAGCAGCCCAAAGACAGGGATAGGCAATCAGCCCCAGCATTTT
>.|few|TRBV11-2|TRBJ2-2
CASSFAQGVNTGELFF
TGTGCCAGCAGCTTTGCACAGGGAGTAAACACCGGGGAGCTGTTTTTT
>.|many|TRBV7-2|TRBJ1-2
CASSPPGHYGYTF
TGTGCCAGCAGCCCCCCGGGCCACTATGGCTACACCTTC
>.|many|TRBV7-2|TRBJ2-2
CASKRVLSGELFF
TGTGCCAGCAAACGTGTCCTATCCGGGGAGCTGTTTTTT
>.|.|TRBV19|TRBJ1-4
CASSMVQDNEKLFF
TGTGCCAGTAGTATGGTACAGGATAATGAAAAACTGTTTTTT
>.|many|TRBV7-8|TRBJ2-3
CASSLGGWSDTQYF
TGTGCCAGCAGCTTAGGCGGGTGGTCAGATACGCAGTATTTT